The rows below give T cell receptor beta chains drawn from one sample of a study of T cell repertoires in cytomegalovirus infection. TCRdb reprocessed the reads with MiXCR, giving one entry per CDR3 protein. The data contain about 680,000 distinct CDR3 sequences, less than 25% of them singletons. The source material was CD8+ T cells from PBMCs. The receptor source for this set is a human donor in good health (CMV status not recorded). Some clones in this sample may be carry-over from other donors' samples. Both conserved end residues are part of each CDR3. The order of the fields is D gene, J gene, clone size, V gene, CDR3 protein, CDR3 DNA. A D gene is named only where the DNA matches it firmly. Clone size appears in some rows only: once, few, many, or a class for an expanded clone.

>NA|TRBJ1-1|NA|TRBV15
CATGRAGTEAFF
TGTGCCACCGGCAGAGCGGGCACTGAAGCTTTCTTT
>NA|TRBJ2-1|NA|TRBV25-1
CASSEAGPRPDEQFF
TGTGCCAGCAGTGAGGCGGGGCCGAGGCCAGATGAGCAGTTCTTC
>NA|TRBJ1-1|few|TRBV9
CASSVDTNTEAFF
TGTGCCAGCAGCGTAGATACGAACACTGAAGCTTTCTTT
>NA|TRBJ1-5|few|TRBV7-2
CASSLGTRHNNQPQHF
TGTGCCAGCAGCTTAGGGACGAGACATAACAATCAGCCCCAGCATTTT
>NA|TRBJ2-7|few|TRBV5-1
CASRDRSFYEQYF
TGCGCCAGCAGGGACAGATCTTTCTACGAGCAGTACTTC
>NA|TRBJ1-5|many|TRBV19
CASDTRDSNQPQHF
TGTGCCAGCGATACAAGGGATAGCAATCAGCCCCAGCATTTT
>TRBD1|TRBJ2-3|few|TRBV7-6
CASSLEQGPFTDTQYF
TGTGCCAGCAGCTTAGAACAGGGGCCTTTCACAGATACGCAGTATTTT
>TRBD1|TRBJ2-2|once|TRBV12-3/TRBV12-4
CASSPTGETGELFF
TGTGCCAGCAGCCCGACAGGGGAGACCGGGGAGCTGTTTTTT
>NA|TRBJ2-1|many|TRBV7-2
CASSPTGRLAGNEQFF
TGTGCCAGCAGCCCGACAGGTAGATTGGCGGGCAATGAGCAGTTCTTC
>TRBD1|TRBJ1-4|many|TRBV7-2
CASSLRDSLNEKLFF
TGTGCCAGCAGCTTGAGGGACAGTCTAAATGAAAAACTGTTTTTT
>NA|TRBJ1-1|NA|TRBV15
CATSSELGGDTEAFF
TGTGCCACCAGCAGCGAGCTCGGTGGGGACACTGAAGCTTTCTTT
>NA|TRBJ1-2|few|TRBV7-3
CASSPRPTDGYTF
TGTGCCAGCAGCCCCCGCCCTACCGATGGCTACACCTTC
>TRBD1|TRBJ1-2|few|TRBV28
CASSLAQGARLDGYTF
TGTGCCAGCAGTTTAGCACAGGGGGCCCGATTAGATGGCTACACCTTC
>NA|TRBJ1-1|few|TRBV5-1
CASSTHMNTEAFF
TGCGCCAGCAGCACCCACATGAACACTGAAGCTTTCTTT
>TRBD1|TRBJ2-7|many|TRBV7-6
CASSLAGTDEQYF
TGTGCCAGCAGCTTAGCCGGGACAGACGAGCAGTACTTC
>NA|TRBJ1-1|few|TRBV9
CASSVEGLPEAFF
TGTGCCAGCAGCGTAGAGGGCCTTCCAGAAGCTTTCTTT
>NA|TRBJ2-3|NA|TRBV11-2
CAEEGDKSTDTQYF
TGTGCTGAGGAGGGGGACAAAAGCACAGATACGCAGTATTTT
>NA|TRBJ2-2|many|TRBV11-3
CASSPEASGELFF
TGTGCCAGCAGCCCCGAGGCTTCCGGGGAGCTGTTTTTT
>TRBD1|TRBJ2-5|NA|TRBV6-5
CASSYWTGGDGGETQYF
TGTGCCAGCAGTTACTGGACAGGGGGCGATGGAGGAGAGACCCAGTACTTC
>TRBD1|TRBJ1-1|NA|TRBV7-9
CASSSRDSLNTEAFF
TGTGCCAGCAGCTCGAGGGACAGTTTGAACACTGAAGCTTTCTTT
>NA|TRBJ2-1|many|TRBV7-6
CASSPEGGTDNEQFF
TGTGCCAGCAGCCCCGAGGGGGGGACGGACAATGAGCAGTTCTTC
>NA|TRBJ1-5|NA|TRBV6-2/TRBV6-3
CASSVTRENGNQPQHF
TGTGCCAGCTCAGTTACGAGGGAAAATGGCAATCAGCCCCAGCATTTT
>NA|TRBJ1-5|few|TRBV24-1
CATSDKSDSPNQPQHF
TGTGCCACCAGTGATAAAAGCGACAGCCCGAATCAGCCCCAGCATTTT
>NA|TRBJ1-2|NA|TRBV28
CATRTRDNYGYTF
TGTGCCACCCGGACACGAGATAACTATGGCTACACCTTC
>NA|TRBJ2-2|few|TRBV19
CASSPPVGTGELFF
TGTGCCAGTAGTCCCCCCGTTGGAACCGGGGAGCTGTTTTTT
>TRBD1|TRBJ1-1|NA|TRBV6-2/TRBV6-3
CASSYSIRDSTLNTEAFF
TGTGCCAGCAGTTACTCGATCCGGGACAGCACTTTGAACACTGAAGCTTTCTTT
>TRBD2|TRBJ2-3|NA|TRBV28
CASSLVFRGETDTQYF
TGTGCCAGCAGTTTAGTTTTTCGGGGGGAGACAGATACGCAGTATTTT